The 19 T cell receptor beta chains given below trace back to one sample, sequenced in a study of shared clonotypes between healthy human individuals. Only in-frame clones appear in the TCRdb table, and some are missing; sequencing was by immunoSEQ multiplex PCR. The data show about 1,800,000 clones, about 95% seen once. CD8 cells regarded as naive lacked CD45RO, were positively chosen for CCR7, and omitted terminally differentiated effector memory CD45RA+ cells. The material sequenced was naive CD8+ T cells sorted from blood. These receptors all stem from a man in his late teens or twenties in good health.

The chain joins TRBV27 to TRBJ2-7; D may match TRBD1 or TRBD2 (6 bases each). CDR3 size: 14 residues. Germline V lookup: CDR1 MNHEY, CDR2 SMNVEV (reference sequence). Trimming stripped 6 bases from V and 0 bases from J, with 12 bases between. CDR3 region: CASRVGGGSYEQYF. CDR3 bases: TGTGCCAGCAGGGTAGGGGGAGGCTCCTACGAGCAGTACTTC.

The rearrangement links TRBV7-8 to TRBJ2-7; the match to TRBD2 covers 7 bases. V dropped 7 bases and J dropped 6; count of bases not matched to a gene: 9. CDR3 length: 13 residues. Germline CDR1 SGHVS, CDR2 FQNEAQ. The CDR3 is CASTRLAVGEQYF. CDR3 nucleotides: TGTGCCAGCACCCGTCTAGCGGTAGGCGAGCAGTACTTC.

The chain is built from TRBV25-1 and TRBJ2-5, with a possible D match to TRBD1 (5 bases). The CDR3 spans 14 residues. The germline V and J ends were trimmed by 0 bases and 4 bases, with 9 bases remaining between them. Germline CDR1 is MGHDK and CDR2 is SYGVNS. This chain's CDR3 is CASSEYGQGETQYF. The CDR3 nucleotides read TGTGCCAGCAGTGAATACGGGCAGGGAGAGACCCAGTACTTC. Full variable domain (missing parts from reference TRBV25-1 and TRBJ2-5): EADIYQTPRYLVIGTGKKITLECSQTMGHDKMYWYQQDPGMELHLIHYSYGVNSTEKGDLSSESTVSRIRTEHFPLTLESARPSHTSQYLCASSEYGQGETQYFGPGTRLLVL.

The rearrangement uses TRBV19 and TRBJ2-7, with D maybe TRBD1 (6 bases). This CDR3 comprises 15 residues. Trimming took off 2 bases at V and 3 bases at J, with 14 bases between the two ends. CDR1 is LNHDA and CDR2 is SQIVND in the germline V gene (reference sequence). CDR3 coding DNA: TGTGCCAGTAGTATAATGACAGGACCAGTCTACGAGCAGTACTTC. Translating gives CASSIMTGPVYEQYF.

V gene TRBV7-9 combines with J gene TRBJ1-1; D ambiguous. V gave up 5 bases and J gave up 6 bases, with 22 bases separating them. Germline CDR1 reads SEHNR; CDR2 reads FQNEAQ (reference sequence). The CDR3 has 16 residues. The DNA of the CDR3 is TGTGCCAGCAGCCGTACCTGGACCGGAGGAAACCCTGAAGCTTTCTTT. Translating it yields CASSRTWTGGNPEAFF.

The chain has TRBV29-1 and TRBJ2-7; TRBD1 aligns across 10 bases. This CDR3 is 13 amino acids long. CDR1 and CDR2 from the germline V gene are SQVTM and ANQGSEA. J lost 5 bases, V lost 8 bases, and 9 bases had no gene match. The CDR3 bases are TGCAGCATCCTTTCCGGGACAGGGGACGAGCAGTACTTC. This sequence encodes CSILSGTGDEQYF.

Comment on this clone: The same CDR3 also results from other DNA sequences found in this sample. CDR3: CASSVGTGELFF. The CDR3, as DNA: TGTGCCAGCAGCGTAGGTACCGGGGAGCTGTTTTTT. This chain links TRBV9 with TRBJ2-2; D gene ambiguous. Trimming pared 0 bases from V and 5 bases from J, leaving 2 bases between. This CDR3 has 12 residues. Germline V gene lookup returns CDR1 SGDLS and CDR2 YYNGEE.

V and J are TRBV15 and TRBJ2-1, with 12 bases fitting TRBD2. Trimming took 3 bases from V and 9 from J; bases not matched to a gene: 9. The CDR3 has 16 residues. The germline V gene has CDR1 LNHNV and CDR2 YYDKDF (reference sequence). The CDR3 DNA reads as TGTGCCACCAGCAGGGGCTCTAGCGGGAGGGCCAGTGAGCAGTTCTTC. It yields the protein CATSRGSSGRASEQFF.

This chain uses TRBV29-1 with TRBJ2-2; possibly TRBD1 or TRBD2 for D (5 bases each). Per germline, CDR1 SQVTM and CDR2 ANQGSEA. CDR3 size: 14 residues. Deletions cut 4 bases from V and 5 bases from J, with 14 bases between. The CDR3 DNA reads as TGCAGCGTTGGGACAACCGGGATGACCGGGGAGCTGTTTTTT. Translated, it gives CSVGTTGMTGELFF.

The chain carries TRBV5-4 and TRBJ2-7; D is uncertain. V was shortened by 0 bases and J by 3 bases, with 10 bases between the two germline ends. The CDR3 spans 14 residues. The germline V gene has CDR1 SGHNT and CDR2 YYREEE (reference sequence). This CDR3 is CASSLGPGIYEQYF. The CDR3 region has the DNA TGTGCCAGCAGCTTGGGGCCAGGAATCTACGAGCAGTACTTC.

The chain links TRBV6-6 to TRBJ1-3, with TRBD1 matching over 7 bases. Germline CDR1 is MNHNY and CDR2 is SVGAGI (reference sequence). This CDR3 spans 14 amino acids. J lost 2 bases, V lost 2 bases, and 0 bases had no gene match. CDR3: CASSYDRAGNTIYF. DNA for the CDR3: TGTGCCAGCAGTTACGACAGGGCTGGAAACACCATATATTTT.

This clone appeared once. V and J are TRBV7-9 and TRBJ2-1; D is unclear. Germline-derived CDR1 and CDR2 are SEHNR and FQNEAQ (reference sequence). This CDR3 is built from 12 residues. V was trimmed by 6 bases and J by 1 base, leaving 4 bases between them. The CDR3 nucleotides read TGTGCCAGCAGGGGGTCCTACAATGAGCAGTTCTTC. It yields the protein CASRGSYNEQFF. Using reference TRBV7-9 and TRBJ2-1 for the parts outside the CDR3, the full variable domain is DTGVSQNPRHKITKRGQNVTFRCDPISEHNRLYWYRQTLGQGPEFLTYFQNEAQLEKSRLLSDRFSAERPKGSFSTLEIQRTEQGDSAMYLCASRGSYNEQFFGPGTRLTVL.

The V and J genes are TRBV7-8 and TRBJ1-6; D unresolved. This CDR3 is 17 amino acids long. Trimming removed 2 bases from V and 7 bases from J, with 18 bases in between. CDR1 and CDR2 (germline): SGHVS, FQNEAQ. The CDR3 DNA follows: TGTGCCAGCAGCTTAAGTTTATCGGGTAGTGACAATTCACCCCTCCACTTT. Residues: CASSLSLSGSDNSPLHF. Together with reference TRBV7-8 and TRBJ1-6, the CDR3 gives the full variable domain: GAGVSQSPRYKVAKRGQDVALRCDPISGHVSLFWYQQALGQGPEFLTYFQNEAQLDKSGLPSDRFFAERPEGSVSTLKIQRTQQEDSAVYLCASSLSLSGSDNSPLHFGNGTRLTVT.

The rearrangement uses TRBV7-2 and TRBJ2-7; the D is unclear. The V gene's germline CDR1 is SGHTA and CDR2 FQGNSA. The length of the CDR3 is 12 residues. The ends were cut back, 4 bases at V and 3 bases at J, with 7 bases in the middle. This CDR3 reads CASSYVSYEQYF. The CDR3 DNA sequence: TGTGCCAGCAGCTACGTAAGCTACGAGCAGTACTTC. Full variable domain (remainder filled in from reference TRBV7-2 and TRBJ2-7): GAGVSQSPSNKVTEKGKDVELRCDPISGHTALYWYRQSLGQGLEFLIYFQGNSAPDKSGLPSDRFSAERTGGSVSTLTIQRTQQEDSAVYLCASSYVSYEQYFGPGTRLTVT.

In the case of this clone: Other DNA sequences in the sample encode the same CDR3. This chain connects TRBV11-2 to TRBJ2-3, with TRBD2 matching 9 bases. V gave up 5 bases and J gave up 2 bases; unmatched junction bases: 5. The length of the CDR3 is 15 residues. Germline V gene sequence: CDR1 SGHAT, CDR2 FQNNGV. CDR3 protein: CASSPSGENTDTQYF. The DNA for the CDR3 is TGTGCCAGCAGCCCTAGCGGGGAGAACACAGATACGCAGTATTTT.

The CDR3 DNA reads TGTGCCATCTCTCCCCAGCGGGAATCCTACGAGCAGTACTTC. It specifies CAISPQRESYEQYF. This rearrangement joins TRBV10-3 to TRBJ2-7, with TRBD2 matching over 7 bases. The CDR3 is 14 amino acids. In germline, CDR1 is ENHRY, CDR2 SYGVKD. Losses at the gene ends were 8 bases for V and 1 base for J; bases not matched to a gene: 8.

The V and J genes are TRBV7-6 and TRBJ1-1; 7 positions agree with TRBD1. The CDR3 sequence is 15 residues long. Germline V gene lookup returns CDR1 SGHVS and CDR2 FNYEAQ. V trimming: 4 bases; J trimming: 4 bases; junction bases outside the gene matches: 9. Here the CDR3 DNA reads TGTGCCAGCAGCTCACGACAGGGAGGTCTCACTGAAGCTTTCTTT. It is translated as CASSSRQGGLTEAFF.

The rearrangement uses TRBV28 and TRBJ2-4, with a possible D match to TRBD1 (6 bases). V lost 5 bases, J lost 3 bases, and 11 bases lay in between. The CDR3 runs 14 residues. Germline CDR1 and CDR2: MDHEN and SYDVKM. The CDR3 sequence: CASSIQGHKNIQYF. Written as DNA, the CDR3 is TGTGCCAGCAGTATACAGGGACACAAAAACATTCAGTACTTC.

The rearrangement uses TRBV5-1 and TRBJ2-1, with D maybe TRBD2 (6 bases). This CDR3 has 16 amino acids. Germline V CDR1 and CDR2: SGHRS, YFSETQ. V was shortened by 1 base and J by 2 bases, with 13 bases between the two germline ends. CDR3 residues: CASSLSAGPAYNEQFF. The CDR3 region has the DNA TGCGCCAGCAGCTTGTCAGCGGGTCCGGCCTACAATGAGCAGTTCTTC.